The clone carrying this T cell receptor beta chain was seen once. The antigen is undetermined. This specimen belongs to a study of a mutant IDH1 vaccine in newly diagnosed glioma. Study at large: Prior therapy was radiotherapy, temozolomide, or both; most received both.

Time point noted: baseline, week 1 (first vaccination visit). Documented treatment: pre-vaccination baseline after standard-of-care therapy. The donor cohort comprised cases of new WHO grade 3 or 4 IDH1-mutant, ATRX-lost astrocytoma. Study results and caveats: Overall, 93.3% of patients had vaccine-induced immune responses. Variations in leading peripheral T cell clonotypes appeared to have no connection with pseudoprogression.

Germline loops: CDR1 GTSNPN, CDR2 SVGIG (reference sequence). Trimming removed 3 bases from V and 5 bases from J; junction bases left unmatched: 11. The CDR3 extends over 15 amino acids. Libraries were prepared by immunoSEQ multiplex PCR; TCRdb keeps only in-frame clonotypes and omits some of them. The sample shows 65,000 to 70,000 clones, around 80% of them seen only once. The TCR originated in a woman younger than 30 with glioma. Some clones in this sample may be carry-over from other donors' samples. The chain combines TRBV30 with TRBJ2-7; 9 positions agree with TRBD2. Sequenced here: peripheral blood mononuclear cells (PBMCs), sampled from a glioma patient treated with radiotherapy, temozolomide or both. The CDR3 DNA is TGTGCCTGGAGACGGGGGCGAGCGGGAGGCCACGAGCAGTACTTC. Translation gives CAWRRGRAGGHEQYF.